Presented here are 27 T cell receptor beta chains from one specimen sequenced in a study of T cell repertoires in cytomegalovirus infection. TCRdb reanalysed the reads using MiXCR and keeps one entry per CDR3 protein. The sample has around 200,000 distinct CDR3 sequences; around 35% are singletons. Their cognate antigens are unknown. Sequences were derived from CD8+ T cells from cultured PBMCs, sampled from culture after CMV antigen stimulation. The receptors shown here come from a human donor in good health (CMV status not recorded). Some clones in this sample may be carry-over from other donors' samples.

J is TRBJ2-1 and V is TRBV5-1, with D hard to call. From germline, CDR1 is SGHRS and CDR2 YFSETQ. The CDR3 has 16 amino acids. V shed 4 bases and J shed 0 bases, with 14 bases lying between them. This CDR3 is CASSPVLASSYNEQFF. The DNA for the CDR3 is TGCGCCAGCAGCCCAGTTTTGGCATCCTCCTACAATGAGCAGTTCTTC.

This clonotype occurred a few times. The chain couples TRBV11-2 to TRBJ2-5, with 10 bases matching TRBD2. V was clipped by 1 base and J by 2 bases; unmatched bases: 4. Germline assignment: CDR1 SGHAT and CDR2 FQNNGV. The CDR3 is 16 amino acids. The chain's CDR3 is CASSLAGLASQETQYF. In DNA form, the CDR3 reads TGTGCCAGCAGCTTAGCGGGACTAGCGTCGCAAGAGACCCAGTACTTC.

This chain links TRBV28 with TRBJ1-2, with a tentative D call TRBD1 (5 bases). This CDR3 spans 15 amino acids. V lost 10 bases, J lost 0 bases, and 18 bases lay in between. Germline CDR1 is MDHEN and CDR2 is SYDVKM. The CDR3 is CATRTTRVTNYGYTF. The CDR3 bases are TGTGCCACCCGGACAACTCGCGTAACTAACTATGGCTACACCTTC.

The V call is TRBV25-1, the J call TRBJ2-2; D ambiguous. The CDR3 extends over 16 amino acids. Germline assignment: CDR1 MGHDK and CDR2 SYGVNS. V was trimmed by 4 bases and J by 1 base, leaving 13 bases between them. The CDR3 spells CASSGASPLNTGELFF. CDR3 coding DNA: TGTGCCAGCAGTGGGGCGTCGCCTTTGAACACCGGGGAGCTGTTTTTT.

The V gene is TRBV9, the J gene TRBJ2-1; D perhaps matches TRBD2 (6 bases). Germline loops: CDR1 SGDLS, CDR2 YYNGEE. The CDR3 contains 14 residues. Deletions cut 0 bases from V and 7 bases from J, with 11 bases between. The CDR3 loop reads CASSVAGAWNEQFF. The DNA for the CDR3 is TGTGCCAGCAGCGTAGCGGGAGCCTGGAATGAGCAGTTCTTC.

The genes are TRBV6-5 and TRBJ1-1; 7 bases align to TRBD1. CDR1 is MNHEY and CDR2 is SVGAGI in the germline V gene. V was clipped by 5 bases and J by 5 bases; unmatched bases: 17. The CDR3 totals 17 residues. This chain's CDR3 is CASSPPGQRILRTEAFF. For the CDR3, the DNA is TGTGCCAGCAGTCCTCCGGGACAGCGCATCCTAAGGACTGAAGCTTTCTTT.

This clonotype came up a few times. V and J are TRBV7-2 and TRBJ2-1; D is perhaps TRBD2 (6 bases). The CDR3 totals 15 residues. The germline gives CDR1 SGHTA, CDR2 FQGNSA. The V end lost 6 bases, the J end lost 6 bases, and 18 bases lay between the germline ends. Here the CDR3 reads CASSYRGSSANEQFF. Written as DNA, the CDR3 is TGTGCCAGCAGTTATCGGGGGAGCTCTGCCAATGAGCAGTTCTTC.

The rearrangement joins TRBV4-1 to TRBJ2-2; possible D gene TRBD1, 5 bases. V gave up 2 bases and J gave up 0 bases, with 10 bases separating them. The CDR3 contains 16 residues. Germline-derived CDR1 and CDR2 are MGHRA and YSYEKL. CDR3 nucleotides: TGCGCCAGCAGCCAACCCAGGGTCTCGAACACCGGGGAGCTGTTTTTT. Protein product: CASSQPRVSNTGELFF.

V is TRBV7-3 and J is TRBJ2-6, with 7 bases fitting TRBD1. CDR1 and CDR2 from the germline V gene are SGHTA and FQGTGA. The junction had 16 bases not matched to a gene; V was cut back by 6 bases and J by 2 bases. This CDR3 spans 19 amino acids. CDR3 nucleotides: TGTGCCAGCAGGCAAAACCCCGGGACAGCCGATCCTGGGGCCAACGTCCTGACTTTC. It is translated as CASRQNPGTADPGANVLTF.

This clonotype was counted once. The junction departs from germline at one end; a sequencing error may be responsible. The chain links TRBV23-1 to TRBJ2-7, with 11 bases matching TRBD2. TRBV23-1 is sorted into the ORF group, with uncertain function. The CDR3 spans 21 residues. The CDR3 is CTSSQHTRGLAGGLSSYEQYF. In nucleotides, the CDR3 is TGCACCAGCAGTCAACATACCCGCGGCCTAGCGGGGGGTTTGAGCTCCTACGAGCAGTACTTC.

This clonotype was observed many times. This chain uses TRBV27 with TRBJ1-2; D gene uncertain. The germline gives CDR1 MNHEY, CDR2 SMNVEV (reference sequence). The CDR3 consists of 13 residues. The V end lost 5 bases, the J end lost 2 bases, and 9 bases lay between the germline ends. The CDR3 loop reads CASSPGLNYGYTF. The CDR3 DNA reads TGTGCCAGCAGTCCCGGGTTAAACTATGGCTACACCTTC.

The V and J genes are TRBV7-9 and TRBJ2-3; D possibly corresponds to TRBD2 (5 bases). Germline assignment: CDR1 SEHNR and CDR2 FQNEAQ (reference sequence). Trimming shortened V by 1 base and J by 2 bases, and 13 bases separated the two germline ends. The CDR3 is made up of 16 amino acids. The CDR3 bases are TGTGCCAGCAGCTTAGAACTCCGGACTTACACAGATACGCAGTATTTT. This gives the protein CASSLELRTYTDTQYF.

The chain combines TRBV7-6 with TRBJ1-5, with TRBD1 identical over 9 bases. The CDR3 length is 14 residues. V was pared by 11 bases and J by 6 bases, with 11 bases of the junction left unmatched. The germline gives CDR1 SGHVS, CDR2 FNYEAQ. DNA of the CDR3: TGTGCCTTTGGGCCGGGACAGGGTTTTCAGCCCCAGCATTTT. This gives the protein CAFGPGQGFQPQHF. The full variable domain, in which reference TRBV7-6 and TRBJ1-5 provide the parts outside the CDR3, is GAGVSQSPRYKVTKRGQDVALRCDPISGHVSLYWYRQALGQGPEFLTYFNYEAQQDKSGLPNDRFSAERPEGSISTLTIQRTEQRDSAMYRCAFGPGQGFQPQHFGDGTRLSIL.

The CDR3 is CASSYSGNEQFF. The CDR3, as DNA: TGTGCCAGCAGTTACTCGGGGAATGAGCAGTTCTTC. The rearrangement links TRBV6-5 to TRBJ2-1; D not certain. There are 12 residues in the CDR3. V gave up 0 bases and J gave up 7 bases, with 4 bases separating them. Germline V gene data show CDR1 as MNHEY and CDR2 as SVGAGI.

The genes are TRBV5-1 and TRBJ2-7, with 9 bases fitting TRBD1. The CDR3 loop spans 15 amino acids. V shed 4 bases and J 3 bases; nucleotides not matched to a gene: 8. Germline V gene data show CDR1 as SGHRS and CDR2 as YFSETQ. The CDR3, as DNA: TGCGCCAGCAGCCCGCGGGACAGGGACCTCTACGAGCAGTACTTC. It encodes CASSPRDRDLYEQYF. The full variable domain, with the rest looked up from reference TRBV5-1 and TRBJ2-7, is KAGVTQTPRYLIKTRGQQVTLSCSPISGHRSVSWYQQTPGQGLQFLFEYFSETQRNKGNFPGRFSGRQFSNSRSEMNVSTLELGDSALYLCASSPRDRDLYEQYFGPGTRLTVT.

This clonotype was counted between two and nine times. The chain couples TRBV7-8 to TRBJ2-7; 11 nucleotides match TRBD2. Germline lookup yields CDR1 SGHVS and CDR2 FQNEAQ. J was trimmed by 2 bases and V by 2 bases; bases with no gene match: 5. The CDR3 contains 16 residues. The CDR3 nucleotides are TGTGCCAGCAGCTTACGGGCTAGCGGGGGGCCCTACGAGCAGTACTTC. This encodes CASSLRASGGPYEQYF.

The count of this clonotype is one. This chain uses TRBV11-2 with TRBJ2-1, with D perhaps being TRBD1 or TRBD2 (5 bases each). There are 11 residues in the CDR3. V gave up 5 bases and J gave up 13 bases, with 12 bases separating them. CDR1 is SGHAT, CDR2 FQNNGV, per germline. The CDR3 DNA follows: TGTGCCAGCAGCCTCGGGACGGAACAGTTCTTC. Translating it yields CASSLGTEQFF.

V is TRBV20-1 and J is TRBJ2-7; the D gene is possibly TRBD1 (5 bases). The CDR3 sequence is 16 residues long. V dropped 1 base and J dropped 2 bases, with 18 bases sitting between them. Germline V gives CDR1 DFQATT, CDR2 SNEGSKA (reference sequence). The CDR3 nucleotides are TGCAGTGCTAGAGCCACATTAATACAGGCACCCTACGAGCAGTACTTC. Protein sequence: CSARATLIQAPYEQYF.

This clonotype came up a few times. The gene calls are TRBV7-3 and TRBJ2-3, with 11 bases lining up with TRBD2. CDR3 size: 16 residues. Germline CDR1 reads SGHTA; CDR2 reads FQGTGA. The trim removed 5 bases at V and 2 bases at J, leaving 6 bases unmatched. Here the CDR3 reads CASSGGTSGTTDTQYF. CDR3 DNA: TGTGCCAGCAGCGGAGGGACTAGCGGAACCACAGATACGCAGTATTTT.

This clonotype was detected a few times. The chain employs TRBV12-3 or TRBV12-4 and TRBJ2-1; 8 nucleotides match TRBD2. Losses at the gene ends were 5 bases for V and 2 bases for J; bases not matched to a gene: 5. The CDR3 loop spans 15 amino acids. CDR3 sequence: CASSLLAGPYNEQFF. The CDR3, as DNA: TGTGCCAGCAGTCTGCTAGCGGGCCCCTACAATGAGCAGTTCTTC.

Only a few counts were recorded for this clonotype. The J gene is TRBJ1-4, the V gene TRBV7-8; D might be TRBD1 (6 bases). V dropped 0 bases and J dropped 2 bases, with 19 bases sitting between them. Germline assignment: CDR1 SGHVS and CDR2 FQNEAQ. This CDR3 has 19 residues. The CDR3 reads CASSLAPFLGGVTNEKLFF. CDR3 sequence (DNA): TGTGCCAGCAGCTTAGCGCCTTTTTTGGGGGGCGTTACTAATGAAAAACTGTTTTTT.

The V and J genes are TRBV28 and TRBJ2-7; either TRBD1 or TRBD2 may fit D (5 bases each). Germline assignment: CDR1 MDHEN and CDR2 SYDVKM. Trimming took 10 bases from V and 2 from J, leaving 15 bases between them. The CDR3 has 13 amino acids. The CDR3 here is CAITTPGPYEQYF. In nucleotides, the CDR3 is TGTGCCATCACTACCCCGGGACCCTACGAGCAGTACTTC.

The CDR3 region is CASRKQGLILGEEQYF. In nucleotides, the CDR3 is TGTGCCAGCAGGAAACAGGGCCTAATCCTAGGGGAGGAGCAGTACTTC. The chain is built from TRBV6-1 and TRBJ2-7; the D gene is possibly TRBD1 (6 bases). CDR3 size: 16 residues. V was trimmed by 6 bases and J by 7 bases, leaving 25 bases between them. CDR1 and CDR2 (germline): MNHNS, SASEGT.

The chain uses TRBV18 and TRBJ2-7, with a weak D call TRBD2 (5 bases). The V gene's germline CDR1 is KGHSH and CDR2 LQKENI. V lost 6 bases to trimming and J lost 2 bases, with 14 bases between them. This CDR3 comprises 14 residues. The CDR3 spells CASSLREPPYEQYF. Here the CDR3 DNA reads TGTGCCAGCTCGCTCCGGGAACCGCCCTACGAGCAGTACTTC.

This clonotype has only a few counts. This chain connects TRBV4-1 to TRBJ1-6; D not certain. Germline V gene data show CDR1 as MGHRA and CDR2 as YSYEKL. V was pared by 0 bases and J by 5 bases, with 23 bases between. This CDR3 comprises 20 residues. The CDR3 region is CASSQDPPQISPGHNSPLHF. The CDR3 region has the DNA TGCGCCAGCAGCCAAGATCCGCCTCAGATATCCCCCGGTCATAATTCACCCCTCCACTTT.

The CDR3 DNA is TGTGCCAGCAGTGTTCGGGACAGGGGATTCACAGATACGCAGTATTTT. It encodes CASSVRDRGFTDTQYF. The chain is built from TRBV6-1 and TRBJ2-3; 10 bases are shared with TRBD1. Germline loops: CDR1 MNHNS, CDR2 SASEGT. The CDR3 has 16 residues. Losses at the gene ends were 4 bases for V and 2 bases for J; bases not matched to a gene: 6.

There are a few counts of this clonotype. V gene TRBV27 combines with J gene TRBJ2-7, with no clear D. Germline assignment: CDR1 MNHEY and CDR2 SMNVEV (reference sequence). The CDR3 contains 13 residues. Trimming removed 0 bases at V and 6 bases at J, with 9 bases between. The CDR3 nucleotides read TGTGCCAGCAGTTTATCGATAGTAGGCGAGCAGTACTTC. It is translated as CASSLSIVGEQYF.